The clone carrying this T cell receptor (beta chain) was counted at least ten times. Its antigen is currently unknown. Documented time point: pre-sensitization, week 0. Described treatment: therapeutic diphenylcyclopropenone sensitization with weekly scalp DPC. This record comes from a study of human T cells and chemical hapten exposure. About the research overall: In the sensitization step, 2% DPC was placed on roughly 2 cm by roughly 2 cm of upper inner arm skin.

Whole-study results and caveats: Because they had alopecia, donors may respond immunologically unlike healthy people.

Within the library, unique molecular identifiers were attached to each individual cDNA molecule. In TCRdb, the RACE reads were re-called with MiXCR into one record per CDR3 protein. The data contain about 260,000 distinct CDR3 sequences, approximately 8.6% of them singletons. The length of the CDR3 is 11 residues. The ends lost 4 bases at V and 8 bases at J; junction bases unmatched: 0. CDR1 is MNHEY, CDR2 SMNVEV, per germline (reference sequence). The chain carries TRBV27 and TRBJ2-3; 7 nucleotides agree with TRBD2. The TCR originated in a woman in her 40s with alopecia areata. Some clones in this sample may be carry-over from other donors' samples. Sequences were derived from whole blood, sampled in connection with sensitization to the hapten diphenylcyclopropenone (DPC). The CDR3 DNA reads as TGTGCCAGCAGTTGGGGGGGTACGCAGTATTTT. This translates into CASSWGGTQYF.